Listed below are T cell receptor beta chains from one sample, sequenced in a study of cytomegalovirus exposure and HLA in healthy donors. Using immunoSEQ multiplex PCR, the repertoire was profiled, and TCRdb retains in-frame clones only, with some absent. The data contain about 190,000 clones, 60% to 85% of them singletons. Input material: PBMCs. All receptors derive from a woman between 40 and 55 years old in good health and CMV-seronegative. CDR3s include the opening cysteine and the closing phenylalanine or tryptophan. D genes are given only for firm matches. Rows give clone size only sometimes, using once, few, many, or a class for an expanded clone.

-	TRBV30	once	TRBJ1-4	14	TGTGCCTGGGGGCCCGGGGTCCTGGGGGAAAAACTGTTTTTT	CAWGPGVLGEKLFF
-	TRBV6-6	few	TRBJ2-2	14	TGTGCCAGCAGTTACACACCGAACACCGGGGAGCTGTTTTTT	CASSYTPNTGELFF
-	TRBV7-2	-	TRBJ2-3	13	TGTGCCAGCAGCTTGGGGGCAATAGATACGCAGTATTTT	CASSLGAIDTQYF
TRBD1	TRBV10-1	-	TRBJ1-2	14	TGCGCCAGCAGTGAGTGGGGACAGGGTTATGGCTACACCTTC	CASSEWGQGYGYTF
-	TRBV5-6	-	TRBJ2-3	13	TGTGCCAGCAGCTTTCCAGGCACAGATACGCAGTATTTT	CASSFPGTDTQYF
TRBD2	TRBV12-5	-	TRBJ2-3	17	TGTGCTAGTGGTTTGGCCCCTGGGACTACGTTTAGGGATACGCAGTATTTT	CASGLAPGTTFRDTQYF
-	TRBV13	-	TRBJ1-3	13	TGTGCCAGCAGCCCCGGGGTAGGAAACACCATATATTTT	CASSPGVGNTIYF
TRBD1	TRBV6-5	-	TRBJ1-1	15	TGTGCCAGCAGCCCGACAGGGGCCGTGAACACTGAAGCTTTCTTT	CASSPTGAVNTEAFF
-	TRBV27	-	TRBJ2-6	16	TGTGCCAGCAGTTTTTTGGGGGCTTCTGGGGCCAACGTCCTGACTTTC	CASSFLGASGANVLTF
TRBD2	TRBV7-2	-	TRBJ2-1	13	TGTGCCAGCAATACGGGAGGGCCCCGTCAGTTATTCTTC	CASNTGGPRQLFF
-	TRBV7-3	-	TRBJ2-1	13	TGTGCCAGCAGCTTTCTCTCCCGGAATGAGCAGTTCTTC	CASSFLSRNEQFF
TRBD1	TRBV30	few	TRBJ1-1	13	TGTGCCAGAAGACAGGGGGCGGGAACTGAAGCTTTCTTT	CARRQGAGTEAFF
-	TRBV19	-	TRBJ2-3	14	TGTGCCAGTAGTAATCGTAGGGAGGTAGATACGCAGTATTTT	CASSNRREVDTQYF
-	TRBV7-2	-	TRBJ2-7	13	TGTGCCAGCGGGACACCAGCTTACTACGAGCAGTACTTC	CASGTPAYYEQYF
-	TRBV15	-	TRBJ1-4	15	TGTGCCACCAGCGGCGAGGGAGGGACTAATGAAAAACTGTTTTTT	CATSGEGGTNEKLFF
-	TRBV30	once	TRBJ1-3	13	TGTGCCTCTAACACAGGCAGGGGAAACACCATATATTTT	CASNTGRGNTIYF
TRBD1	TRBV7-9	once	TRBJ2-2	15	TGTGCCAGCAGCATACCGACAGGGAAGACCGGGGAGCTGTTTTTT	CASSIPTGKTGELFF
TRBD1	TRBV7-9	once	TRBJ2-2	15	TGTGCCAGCAGCGGAGGGACAGGGGAAGCCGGGGAGCTGTTTTTT	CASSGGTGEAGELFF
-	TRBV14	-	TRBJ2-1	12	TGTGCCAGCAGCCAAGGAGACCGGAGGCCGGTCTTC	CASSQGDRRPVF
-	TRBV28	once	TRBJ2-5	12	TGTGCCAGCAGGCCTAGTGCGGAGACCCAGTACTTC	CASRPSAETQYF
TRBD1	TRBV6-4	-	TRBJ2-2	14	TGTGCCAGCAGAGGACAGGTGGACACCGGGGAGCTGTTTTTT	CASRGQVDTGELFF
TRBD1	TRBV7-2	few	TRBJ1-2	14	TGTGCCAGTGGGAGACAGGGAAAGGGGTATGGCTACACCTTC	CASGRQGKGYGYTF
-	TRBV7-2	-	TRBJ1-1	15	TGTGCCAGCAGCTTAAGGATGGGGCTGGGCACTGAAGCTTTCTTT	CASSLRMGLGTEAFF
-	TRBV27	-	TRBJ2-6	16	TGTGCCAGCAGTCCGCTACCAGGGCCTGGGGCCAACGTCCTGACTTTC	CASSPLPGPGANVLTF
-	TRBV7-2	-	TRBJ2-1	15	TGTGCCAGCAGCTCTACTGAACGGTTGTACAATGAGCAGTTCTTC	CASSSTERLYNEQFF
-	TRBV12-5	-	TRBJ1-1	14	TGTGCTAGTGGGGGGCCAGGGGTTCGGACTGAAGCTTTCTTT	CASGGPGVRTEAFF
-	TRBV27	-	TRBJ1-6	12	TGTGCCAGCAGTCCCAGTAATTCACCCCTCCACTTT	CASSPSNSPLHF
TRBD2	TRBV5-1	-	TRBJ2-3	16	TGCGCCAGCAGCTTGGCTACGGGAGGGTACACAGATACGCAGTATTTT	CASSLATGGYTDTQYF